A single sample gave rise to the 20 T cell receptor beta chains below, sequenced in a study of T cell changes during pregnancy in multiple sclerosis. The data were produced by immunoSEQ multiplex PCR, yet TCRdb's version contains in-frame clones alone and is incomplete. The sample yields about 51,000 clones, 85% to 95% seen once. Sequences were derived from CD8+ T cells from peripheral blood mononuclear cells, sampled in the second trimester of pregnancy. The origin of the receptors is a female donor with multiple sclerosis, enrolled in a pregnancy study.

V is TRBV7-3 and J is TRBJ2-3, with 14 positions matching TRBD2. This CDR3 has 18 amino acids. CDR1 is SGHTA, CDR2 FQGTGA, per germline. J gave up 0 bases and V 5 bases, and 7 bases lay outside the gene matches. The CDR3 protein is CASSPRTSGGPSTDTQYF. CDR3 DNA: TGTGCCAGCAGCCCCCGGACTAGCGGGGGGCCTAGCACAGATACGCAGTATTTT.

The genes are TRBV6-6 and TRBJ1-5; D gene unclear. The V end lost 5 bases, the J end lost 4 bases, and 6 bases lay between the germline ends. Germline CDR1 reads MNHNY; CDR2 reads SVGAGI (reference sequence). The CDR3 runs to 12 residues. This chain's CDR3 is CASSQLNQPQHF. The CDR3 DNA sequence: TGTGCCAGCAGTCAACTGAATCAGCCCCAGCATTTT.

The chain combines TRBV27 with TRBJ1-5; no clear D gene. Per the germline V gene, CDR1 is MNHEY and CDR2 is SMNVEV (reference sequence). Trimming cost V 3 bases and J 5 bases, with 11 bases left between them. The CDR3 loop spans 14 amino acids. The CDR3 region has the DNA TGTGCCAGCAGTTTGGCGGGAAAGGATCAGCCCCAGCATTTT. Amino acid sequence: CASSLAGKDQPQHF.

The V gene is TRBV11-3, the J gene TRBJ2-1; TRBD2 matches at 7 bases. Germline values: CDR1 SGHNT, CDR2 YENEEA. CDR3 length: 14 amino acids. V was pared by 2 bases and J by 5 bases, with 3 bases of the junction left unmatched. CDR3 in DNA: TGTGCCAGCAGCTTACGGGGAGGGAACAATGAGCAGTTCTTC. Residues: CASSLRGGNNEQFF.

This clone has just one count. The chain uses TRBV27 and TRBJ2-1, with 7 nucleotides matching TRBD1. The germline V gene encodes CDR1 MNHEY and CDR2 SMNVEV (reference sequence). V lost 6 bases and J lost 2; bases outside the gene matches: 4. The CDR3 extends over 14 amino acids. The CDR3 is CASRGQVPYNEQFF. The CDR3 DNA is TGTGCCAGCAGAGGACAGGTCCCCTACAATGAGCAGTTCTTC.

Written as DNA, the CDR3 is TGTGCCAGCCGGAGAGAGTATTTT. Translation gives CASRREYF. V is TRBV2 and J is TRBJ2-3; D is unresolved. The length of the CDR3 is 8 residues. V gave up 8 bases and J gave up 13 bases, with 7 bases separating them. In germline, CDR1 is SNHLY, CDR2 FYNNEI.

The chain is built from TRBV19 and TRBJ2-1; 9 positions match TRBD1. Germline V gives CDR1 LNHDA, CDR2 SQIVND (reference sequence). CDR3 length: 14 residues. J was trimmed by 5 bases and V by 8 bases; bases with no gene match: 7. The CDR3 sequence is CASVTRQGDNEQFF. The DNA for the CDR3 is TGTGCCAGTGTCACGCGACAGGGGGACAATGAGCAGTTCTTC.

The V gene is TRBV4-2, the J gene TRBJ1-2; the match to TRBD1 covers 9 bases. V was pared by 8 bases and J by 2 bases, with 15 bases of the junction left unmatched. Germline CDR1 LGHNA, CDR2 YNFKEQ. The CDR3 is made up of 17 amino acids. CDR3 sequence (DNA): TGTGCCAGCCAGGAACGGATGACAGGGGGATTGAACTATGGCTACACCTTC. Protein product: CASQERMTGGLNYGYTF.

The rearrangement joins TRBV27 to TRBJ2-7; 7 bases agree with TRBD1. This CDR3 contains 14 residues. V lost 6 bases to trimming and J lost 4 bases; unmatched junction nucleotides: 9. Germline assignment: CDR1 MNHEY and CDR2 SMNVEV (reference sequence). The CDR3 sequence: CASSRGQAFYEQYF. As DNA, the CDR3 is TGTGCCAGCAGCCGAGGACAGGCGTTTTACGAGCAGTACTTC.

This chain uses TRBV9 with TRBJ2-3, with a possible D match to TRBD2 (7 bases). Germline CDR1 and CDR2: SGDLS and YYNGEE. The V gene lost 3 bases and the J gene lost 3 bases, with 20 bases spanning the gap. The CDR3 length is 17 residues. The DNA for the CDR3 is TGTGCCAGCAGCGGCGCCATAGGGGGGGCCATGACAGATACGCAGTATTTT. Its translation: CASSGAIGGAMTDTQYF.

Remarks on this clone: One end of the junction fails to match germline, which may point to a read error. V usage is TRBV7-7 and J usage is TRBJ1-3; D is undetermined. The CDR3 extends over 15 amino acids. Germline values: CDR1 SSHAT, CDR2 FNYEAQ (reference sequence). The CDR3 nucleotides read TGTGCTAGCAGCTTAGGGCCCCCCCCCGGAAACACCATATATTTT. Translation: CASSLGPPPGNTIYF.

V usage is TRBV5-4 and J usage is TRBJ1-1; D might be TRBD1 (6 bases). The ends were cut back, 0 bases at V and 2 bases at J, with 11 bases in the middle. There are 15 residues in the CDR3. Per germline, CDR1 SGHNT and CDR2 YYREEE (reference sequence). In DNA form, the CDR3 reads TGTGCCAGCAGCTTGGCCGGACAGCGAAACACTGAAGCTTTCTTT. Its translation: CASSLAGQRNTEAFF.

The CDR3, as DNA: TGTGCCAGCAGGCGGGGGGGGAACACTGAAGCTTTCTTT. Its protein product is CASRRGGNTEAFF. V usage is TRBV5-5 and J usage is TRBJ1-1; D possibly corresponds to TRBD1 (5 bases). This CDR3 contains 13 residues. Trimming left V 5 bases short and J 1 base short, with 9 bases between. Per the germline V gene, CDR1 is SGHKS and CDR2 is YYEKEE (reference sequence).

This chain's CDR3 is CASSLWGGDTEAFF. The CDR3 DNA is TGTGCCAGCAGTTTGTGGGGAGGGGACACTGAAGCTTTCTTT. The V and J genes are TRBV27 and TRBJ1-1, with D possibly being TRBD1 (5 bases). With 3 bases removed from V and 3 bases from J, the gap between germline ends came to 11 bases. CDR3 length: 14 residues. CDR1 is MNHEY and CDR2 is SMNVEV in the germline V gene (reference sequence).

The V and J genes are TRBV2 and TRBJ1-2; TRBD1 aligns across 9 bases. This CDR3 spans 15 amino acids. Trimming cost V 6 bases and J 3 bases; bases outside gene matches: 8. Germline loops: CDR1 SNHLY, CDR2 FYNNEI. The CDR3 DNA follows: TGTGCCAGCAGGACAACAGGGGGCAAGGACTATGGCTACACCTTC. This gives the protein CASRTTGGKDYGYTF.

The rearrangement uses TRBV4-2 and TRBJ2-1; TRBD2 aligns across 12 bases. Germline CDR1 reads LGHNA; CDR2 reads YNFKEQ. V shed 0 bases and J 4 bases; nucleotides not matched to a gene: 1. This CDR3 region has 16 residues. The chain's CDR3 is CASSQDLAGGYNEQFF. CDR3 bases: TGTGCCAGCAGCCAAGATCTAGCGGGGGGGTACAATGAGCAGTTCTTC.

The chain couples TRBV7-9 to TRBJ2-1, with D possibly being TRBD2 (6 bases). CDR3 length: 15 amino acids. Trimming took 5 bases from V and 8 from J, leaving 19 bases between them. Germline CDR1 reads SEHNR; CDR2 reads FQNEAQ (reference sequence). The CDR3 region is CASSPEAGPTYEQFF. CDR3 coding DNA: TGTGCCAGCAGCCCGGAGGCGGGGCCCACATATGAGCAGTTCTTC.

V is TRBV2 and J is TRBJ1-1; D ambiguous. V was trimmed by 2 bases and J by 1 base, leaving 5 bases between them. The germline CDR1 and CDR2 sequences are SNHLY and FYNNEI. The CDR3 runs 13 residues. The CDR3 region has the DNA TGTGCCAGCAGTGAATGGCAGAACACTGAAGCTTTCTTT. Amino acids: CASSEWQNTEAFF.

The rearrangement joins TRBV6-1 to TRBJ1-1, with 8 bases aligning to TRBD1. This CDR3 is 14 amino acids long. The J segment lost 3 bases and the V segment lost 6 bases, leaving 6 bases of the junction unmatched. Germline values: CDR1 MNHNS, CDR2 SASEGT. The CDR3 reads CASRRTGSDTEAFF. DNA for the CDR3: TGTGCCAGCAGGAGGACAGGGTCGGACACTGAAGCTTTCTTT.

The V gene is TRBV27, the J gene TRBJ1-6; 7 bases match TRBD1. This CDR3 spans 14 amino acids. Germline V gene lookup returns CDR1 MNHEY and CDR2 SMNVEV (reference sequence). Trimming at V came to 9 bases and at J to 9 bases, leaving 11 bases not matched to a gene. The CDR3, as DNA: TGTGCCAGTAGGATGGGGACAGAAATTTCACCCCTCCACTTT. It encodes CASRMGTEISPLHF.